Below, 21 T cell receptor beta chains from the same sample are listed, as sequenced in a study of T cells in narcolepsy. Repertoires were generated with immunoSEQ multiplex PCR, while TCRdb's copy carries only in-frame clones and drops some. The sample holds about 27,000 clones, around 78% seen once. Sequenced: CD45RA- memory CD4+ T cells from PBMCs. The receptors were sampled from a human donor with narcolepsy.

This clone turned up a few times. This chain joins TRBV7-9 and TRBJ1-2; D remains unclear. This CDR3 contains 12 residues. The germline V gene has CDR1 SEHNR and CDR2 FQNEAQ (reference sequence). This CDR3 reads CTVSEANYGYTF. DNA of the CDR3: TGTACTGTCAGCGAGGCTAACTATGGCTACACCTTC.

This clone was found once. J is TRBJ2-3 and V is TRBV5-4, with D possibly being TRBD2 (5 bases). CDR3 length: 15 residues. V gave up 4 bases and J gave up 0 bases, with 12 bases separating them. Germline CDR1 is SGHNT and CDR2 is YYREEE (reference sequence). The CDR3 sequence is CASSASGTSTDTQYF. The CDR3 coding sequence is TGTGCCAGCAGCGCCAGCGGTACTAGCACAGATACGCAGTATTTT.

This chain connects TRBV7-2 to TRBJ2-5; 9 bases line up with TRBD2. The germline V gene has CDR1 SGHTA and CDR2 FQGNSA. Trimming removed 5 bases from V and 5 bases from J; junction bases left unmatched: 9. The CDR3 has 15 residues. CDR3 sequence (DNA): TGTGCCAGCAGCGACCGGGGGAGCGGGAGGGAGACCCAGTACTTC. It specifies CASSDRGSGRETQYF.

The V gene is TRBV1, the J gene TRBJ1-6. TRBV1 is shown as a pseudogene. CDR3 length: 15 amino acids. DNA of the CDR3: TGCACCAGCAGCCAAGACTCCGAAGCCCTTTCACCCCTCCACTTT. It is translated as CTSSQDSEALSPLHF.

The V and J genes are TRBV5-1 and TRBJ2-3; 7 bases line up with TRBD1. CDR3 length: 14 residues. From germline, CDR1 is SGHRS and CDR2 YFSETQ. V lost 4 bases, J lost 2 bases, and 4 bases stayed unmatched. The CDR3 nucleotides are TGCGCCAGCAGCGCTGGACAGGCCACAGATACGCAGTATTTT. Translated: CASSAGQATDTQYF.

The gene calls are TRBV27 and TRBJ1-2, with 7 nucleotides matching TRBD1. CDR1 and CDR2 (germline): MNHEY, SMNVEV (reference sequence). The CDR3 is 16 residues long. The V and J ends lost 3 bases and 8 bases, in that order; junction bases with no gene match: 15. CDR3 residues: CASSFARQGFILGYTF. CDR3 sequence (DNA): TGTGCCAGCAGTTTTGCGAGACAGGGCTTTATTTTAGGCTACACCTTC.

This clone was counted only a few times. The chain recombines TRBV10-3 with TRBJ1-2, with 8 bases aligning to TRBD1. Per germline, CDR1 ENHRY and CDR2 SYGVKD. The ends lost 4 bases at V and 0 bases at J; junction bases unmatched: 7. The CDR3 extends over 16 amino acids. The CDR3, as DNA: TGTGCCATCAGTGGACAGGGGCAACCAACTAACTATGGCTACACCTTC. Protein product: CAISGQGQPTNYGYTF.

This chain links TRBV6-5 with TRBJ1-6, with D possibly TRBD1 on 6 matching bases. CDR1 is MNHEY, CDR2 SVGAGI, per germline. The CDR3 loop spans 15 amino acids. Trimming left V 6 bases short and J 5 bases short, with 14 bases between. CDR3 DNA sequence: TGTGCCAGCAGCCCCTCAGGGGTGGATAATTCACCCCTCCACTTT. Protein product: CASSPSGVDNSPLHF.

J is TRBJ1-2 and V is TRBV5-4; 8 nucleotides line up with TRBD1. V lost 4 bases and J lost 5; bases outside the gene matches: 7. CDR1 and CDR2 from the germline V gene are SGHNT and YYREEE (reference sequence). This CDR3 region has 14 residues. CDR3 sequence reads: CASSPLDRGYGYTF. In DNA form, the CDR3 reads TGTGCCAGCAGCCCCCTAGACAGGGGATATGGCTACACCTTC.

The chain's CDR3 is CAWSGGNEAGELFF. Written as DNA, the CDR3 is TGTGCCTGGAGTGGGGGGAACGAGGCCGGGGAGCTGTTTTTT. The genes are TRBV30 and TRBJ2-2; D could derive from TRBD1 or TRBD2 (5 bases each). This CDR3 has 14 residues. Germline values: CDR1 GTSNPN, CDR2 SVGIG (reference sequence). The ends were cut back, 1 base at V and 6 bases at J, with 12 bases in the middle.

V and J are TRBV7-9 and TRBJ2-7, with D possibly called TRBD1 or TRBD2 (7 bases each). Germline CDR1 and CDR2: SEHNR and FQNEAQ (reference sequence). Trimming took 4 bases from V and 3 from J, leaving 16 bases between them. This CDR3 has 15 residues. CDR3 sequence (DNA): TGTGCCAGCAGCTCACAGGGGAGGGACTACTACGAGCAGTACTTC. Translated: CASSSQGRDYYEQYF.

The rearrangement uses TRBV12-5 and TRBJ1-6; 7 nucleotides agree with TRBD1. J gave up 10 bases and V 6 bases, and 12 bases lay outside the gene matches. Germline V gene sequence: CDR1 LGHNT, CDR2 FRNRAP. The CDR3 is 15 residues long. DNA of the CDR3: TGTGCTAGTGGGTGGGGCAGGGGGTTCGGCTCACCCCTCCACTTT. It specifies CASGWGRGFGSPLHF.

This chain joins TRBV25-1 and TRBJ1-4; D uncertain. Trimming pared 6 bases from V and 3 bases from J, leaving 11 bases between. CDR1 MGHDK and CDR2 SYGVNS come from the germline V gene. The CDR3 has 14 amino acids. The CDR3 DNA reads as TGTGCCAGCAGGGAAAAGGGAGCTAATGAAAAACTGTTTTTT. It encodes CASREKGANEKLFF. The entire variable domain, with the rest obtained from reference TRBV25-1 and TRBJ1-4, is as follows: EADIYQTPRYLVIGTGKKITLECSQTMGHDKMYWYQQDPGMELHLIHYSYGVNSTEKGDLSSESTVSRIRTEHFPLTLESARPSHTSQYLCASREKGANEKLFFGSGTQLSVL.

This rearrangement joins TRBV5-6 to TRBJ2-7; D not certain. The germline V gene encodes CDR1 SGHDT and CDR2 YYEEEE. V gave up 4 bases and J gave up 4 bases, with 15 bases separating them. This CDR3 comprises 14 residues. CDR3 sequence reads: CASSPRPDGYEQYF. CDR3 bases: TGTGCCAGCAGCCCGCGGCCGGATGGGTACGAGCAGTACTTC.

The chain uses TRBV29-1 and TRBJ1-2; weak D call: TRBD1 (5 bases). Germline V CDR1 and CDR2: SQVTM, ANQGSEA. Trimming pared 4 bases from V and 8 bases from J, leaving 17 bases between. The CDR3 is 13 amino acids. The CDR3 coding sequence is TGCAGCGTTGGGTCAGTACAGGAGCTGGGCTACACCTTC. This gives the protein CSVGSVQELGYTF.

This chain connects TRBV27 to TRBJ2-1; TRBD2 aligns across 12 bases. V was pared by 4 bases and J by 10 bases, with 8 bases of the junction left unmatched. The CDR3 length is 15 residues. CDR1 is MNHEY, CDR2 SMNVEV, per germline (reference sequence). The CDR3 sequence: CASSSSRGLAGEQFF. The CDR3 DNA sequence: TGTGCCAGCAGTTCATCGAGAGGACTAGCGGGGGAGCAGTTCTTC.

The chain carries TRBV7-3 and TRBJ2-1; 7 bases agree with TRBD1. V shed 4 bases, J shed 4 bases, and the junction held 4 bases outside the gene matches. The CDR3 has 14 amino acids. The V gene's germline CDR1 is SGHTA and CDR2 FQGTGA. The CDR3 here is CASSSPGQYNEQFF. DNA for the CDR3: TGTGCCAGCAGCTCTCCGGGACAGTACAATGAGCAGTTCTTC. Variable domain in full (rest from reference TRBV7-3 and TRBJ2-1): GAGVSQTPSNKVTEKGKYVELRCDPISGHTALYWYRQSLGQGPEFLIYFQGTGAADDSGLPNDRFFAVRPEGSVSTLKIQRTERGDSAVYLCASSSPGQYNEQFFGPGTRLTVL.

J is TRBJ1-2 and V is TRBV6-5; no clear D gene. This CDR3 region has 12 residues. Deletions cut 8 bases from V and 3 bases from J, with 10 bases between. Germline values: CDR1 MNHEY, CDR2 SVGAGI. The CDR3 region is CASGEGYYGYTF. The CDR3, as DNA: TGTGCCAGCGGGGAGGGTTACTATGGCTACACCTTC.

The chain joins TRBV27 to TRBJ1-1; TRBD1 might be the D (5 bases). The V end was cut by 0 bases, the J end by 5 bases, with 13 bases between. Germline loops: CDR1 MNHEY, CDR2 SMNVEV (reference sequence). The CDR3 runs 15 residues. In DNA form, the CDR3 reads TGTGCCAGCAGTTTATCAGGGACGCAGGGAACTGAAGCTTTCTTT. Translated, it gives CASSLSGTQGTEAFF.

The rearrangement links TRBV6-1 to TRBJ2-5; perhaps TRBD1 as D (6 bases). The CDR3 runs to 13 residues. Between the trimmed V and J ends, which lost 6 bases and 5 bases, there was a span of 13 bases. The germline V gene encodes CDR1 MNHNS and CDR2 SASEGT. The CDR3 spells CASRQGPGETQYF. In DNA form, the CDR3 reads TGTGCCAGCAGACAGGGTCCGGGGGAGACCCAGTACTTC.

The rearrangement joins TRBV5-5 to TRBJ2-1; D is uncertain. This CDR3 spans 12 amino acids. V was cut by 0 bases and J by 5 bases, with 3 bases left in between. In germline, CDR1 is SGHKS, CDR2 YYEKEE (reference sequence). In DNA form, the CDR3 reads TGTGCCAGCAGCTTGGAGGACAATGAGCAGTTCTTC. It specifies CASSLEDNEQFF.